Listed below are T cell receptor beta chains from one sample, sequenced in a study of beta chain features in type 1 diabetes. The repertoire was sequenced with immunoSEQ multiplex PCR; TCRdb's copy has only in-frame clones and lacks some. Of some 360,000 clones listed, 9.5% to 10% are singletons. The sample was central memory CD4+ T cells from blood. The receptors were sampled from a young man with type 1 diabetes. Both conserved end residues are part of each CDR3. D genes are given only for firm matches. Size values are once, few and many counts, or a class for expanded clones, and some rows have none.

>TRBV10-3|TRBJ1-5|few|TRBD1
TGTGCCATCAGTGAGTTCTGGGACAGGGCAAGCAATCAGCCCCAGCATTTT
CAISEFWDRASNQPQHF
>TRBV10-3|TRBJ1-1|NA|NA
TGTGCCATCAGTCTATCAGGGGTCGAGACTGAAGCTTTCTTT
CAISLSGVETEAFF
>TRBV28|TRBJ1-3|once|NA
TGTGCCAGCAGTTTGCCCCGCTCTGGAAACACCATATATTTT
CASSLPRSGNTIYF
>TRBV6-1|TRBJ1-1|few|TRBD1
TGTGCCAGCAGTGAAGACCCAGGGGGAAACACTGAAGCTTTCTTT
CASSEDPGGNTEAFF
>TRBV5-1|TRBJ1-1|NA|NA
TGCGCCAGCAGCCCGGAAGAGGCAATGAACACTGAAGCTTTCTTT
CASSPEEAMNTEAFF
>TRBV6-1|TRBJ2-7|NA|NA
TGTGCCAGCAGTGAAACCCAGGGCGCCCACGAGCAGTACTTC
CASSETQGAHEQYF
>TRBV7-9|TRBJ1-1|many|NA
TGTGCCAGCAGCTTCGTGGATAACACTGAAGCTTTCTTT
CASSFVDNTEAFF
>TRBV5-8|TRBJ2-1|NA|NA
TGTGCCAGCAGCTTCCAACGTAATGAGCAGTTCTTC
CASSFQRNEQFF
>TRBV14|TRBJ2-5|few|NA
TGTGCCAGTACCAAGGGATCCCAAGAGACCCAGTACTTC
CASTKGSQETQYF
>TRBV19|TRBJ1-2|few|TRBD1
TGTGCCAGTACCCTAGACAGGGGAGGAGGCGGCTACACCTTC
CASTLDRGGGGYTF
>TRBV6-5|TRBJ1-1|few|NA
TGTGCCAGCAGGCGTTACACTGAAGCTTTCTTT
CASRRYTEAFF
>TRBV7-3|TRBJ2-3|NA|TRBD1
TGTGCCAGCAGCTCCCCTTCTACAGGGGATGATACGCAGTATTTT
CASSSPSTGDDTQYF
>TRBV11-2|TRBJ2-5|few|NA
TGTGCCAGCACCTCAGCTTCGGGGGCAGAAGAGACCCAGTACTTC
CASTSASGAEETQYF
>TRBV15|TRBJ2-5|NA|NA
TGTGCCACCAGCAGAGGAGGAGGAGAAACCCAGTACTTC
CATSRGGGETQYF
>TRBV18|TRBJ1-5|few|NA
TGTGCCAGCTCACCGTCCCCGGACAGTCGTAATCAGCCCCAGCATTTT
CASSPSPDSRNQPQHF
>TRBV6-5|TRBJ1-3|NA|TRBD1
TGTGCCAGCAGCCGTGGGACAGGGGTTACCATATATTTT
CASSRGTGVTIYF
>TRBV5-1|TRBJ2-1|few|TRBD2
TGCGCCAGCAACCTAGGACTAGCGAACAATGAGCAGTTCTTC
CASNLGLANNEQFF
>TRBV28|TRBJ1-2|NA|NA
TGTGCCACCCTACCGGGACATTTCTATGGCTACACCTTC
CATLPGHFYGYTF
>TRBV28|TRBJ1-2|NA|TRBD1
TGTGCCAGCAGTCCCGCCCCGACAGGGCACTATGGCTACACCTTC
CASSPAPTGHYGYTF
>TRBV9|TRBJ1-2|many|NA
TGTGCCAGCAGCGTCGACAGAAACTATGGCTACACCTTC
CASSVDRNYGYTF
>TRBV6-4|TRBJ2-2|few|NA
TGTGCCAGCAGCGGGGCTAACACCGGGGAGCTGTTTTTT
CASSGANTGELFF
>TRBV7-2|TRBJ2-3|few|NA
TGTGCCAGCAGCTTAGTGGCAGGCCTCAGCACAGATACGCAGTATTTT
CASSLVAGLSTDTQYF
>TRBV9|TRBJ2-3|NA|TRBD1
TGTGCCAGCAGCCCAAGACAGGGGGCAGATACGCAGTATTTT
CASSPRQGADTQYF
>TRBV5-1|TRBJ2-7|few|NA
TGCGCCAGCAGCTTGGAGGGGGTAAGGGACGAGCAGTACTTC
CASSLEGVRDEQYF
>TRBV29-1|TRBJ1-3|NA|NA
TGCAGCACCACCGACGGAAACACCATATATTTT
CSTTDGNTIYF
>TRBV5-1|TRBJ2-3|few|TRBD1
TGCGCCAGCAGCTTGTATCCGGACAGGATCACAGATACGCAGTATTTT
CASSLYPDRITDTQYF
>TRBV7-6|TRBJ2-2|NA|TRBD2
TGTGCCAGCAGCACAGGACTAGCATCGGGCACCGGGGAGCTGTTTTTT
CASSTGLASGTGELFF
>TRBV27|TRBJ2-4|NA|TRBD1
TGTGCCAGCAGCGGTGCCTTCGGACGGACAGGGGCGGCCAAAAACATTCAGTACTTC
CASSGAFGRTGAAKNIQYF
>TRBV7-9|TRBJ1-1|few|NA
TGTGCCTTAAATGGGCTTGGGAACACTGAAGCTTTCTTT
CALNGLGNTEAFF
>TRBV18|TRBJ2-4|many|NA
TGTGCCAGCTCACCACGTCCCCTGTGGGACATTCAGTACTTC
CASSPRPLWDIQYF
>TRBV19|TRBJ2-1|few|TRBD2
TGTGCCAGTAGCGCCCGGGCTAGCGGGAGCCGGGATGAGCAGTTCTTC
CASSARASGSRDEQFF
>TRBV18|TRBJ2-7|few|NA
TGTGCCAGCTCGGAGGGACAGATTACCTACGAGCAGTACTTC
CASSEGQITYEQYF
>TRBV2|TRBJ1-3|NA|NA
TGTGCCAGCAGCGTCGGGGGGAAGTTGACTGGAAACACCATATATTTT
CASSVGGKLTGNTIYF
>TRBV5-1|TRBJ2-3|NA|NA
TGCGCCAGCAGCTTGGCCCCTGGGGGCACAGATACGCAGTATTTT
CASSLAPGGTDTQYF
>TRBV12-5|TRBJ2-1|few|TRBD2
TGTGCTAGTGGTTTGGTAGCCCAAGCGGGAGGGCCCAATGAGCAGTTCTTC
CASGLVAQAGGPNEQFF
>TRBV6-5|TRBJ2-1|NA|NA
TGTGCCAGCAGTTACTCGCCCGGGACTGACAATGAGCAGTTCTTC
CASSYSPGTDNEQFF
>TRBV18|TRBJ1-1|few|NA
TGTGCCAGCTCACCCGGGAAGAACACTGAAGCTTTCTTT
CASSPGKNTEAFF
>TRBV28|TRBJ1-4|NA|TRBD1
TGTGCCAGCAGCACAACTTCCGGGACAGTAACAGAAAAACTGTTTTTT
CASSTTSGTVTEKLFF
>TRBV7-8|TRBJ2-1|few|TRBD2
TGTGCCAGCAGCTTAGTAGCGGGGACTTACAATGAGCAGTTCTTC
CASSLVAGTYNEQFF
>TRBV6-1|TRBJ2-2|few|NA
TGTGCCAGCATTACGACAGGACCGAACACCGGGGAGCTGTTTTTT
CASITTGPNTGELFF
>TRBV5-6|TRBJ2-5|many|NA
TGTGCCAGCAGTTCAGGTCAAGAGACCCAGTACTTC
CASSSGQETQYF
>TRBV5-1|TRBJ2-7|NA|NA
TGCGCCAGCAGCTTGCGGGTCGGAGCCGAGCAGTACTTC
CASSLRVGAEQYF
>TRBV7-2|TRBJ1-1|NA|NA
TGTGCCAGCAGCTTCAACGACAGGAACACTGAAGCTTTCTTT
CASSFNDRNTEAFF
>TRBV5-1|TRBJ2-2|few|NA
TGCGCCAGCAGCTTAGAATTGTCCGGGGAGCTGTTTTTT
CASSLELSGELFF
>TRBV27|TRBJ1-3|few|NA
TGTGCCAGCAGTTTATTGAGGGGAAACACCATATATTTT
CASSLLRGNTIYF
>TRBV19|TRBJ1-2|NA|NA
TGTGCCAGTTCCCCTGCAGGGTCCTATGGCTACACCTTC
CASSPAGSYGYTF
>TRBV28|TRBJ1-1|few|NA
TGTGCCAGTCTCCAGGCCTTGAACACTGAAGCTTTCTTT
CASLQALNTEAFF
>TRBV19|TRBJ1-5|NA|TRBD1
TGTGCCAGTAGTATCCTACAGACAGGGGATCAGCCCCAGCATTTT
CASSILQTGDQPQHF
>TRBV30|TRBJ2-3|NA|NA
TGTGCCTGGAGCTCCCTAGGGGAGCCCACAGATACGCAGTATTTT
CAWSSLGEPTDTQYF
>TRBV7-2|TRBJ2-3|NA|NA
TGTGCCACCCGATCGCAGTATTTT
CATRSQYF
>TRBV5-1|TRBJ1-2|few|TRBD1
TGCGCCAGCAGCTCGGGACAGGGGGCGTATGGCTACACCTTC
CASSSGQGAYGYTF
>TRBV28|TRBJ1-2|few|NA
TGTGCCAGCAGTTCCCTTAGGGGCCCTAACTATGGCTACACCTTC
CASSSLRGPNYGYTF
>TRBV4-2|TRBJ2-4|NA|NA
TGTGCCAGCAGCCAGGGATCCAAAAACATTCAGTACTTC
CASSQGSKNIQYF
>TRBV28|TRBJ2-5|NA|TRBD1
TGTGCCAGCAGTCGTCCGGGACAGGGAGCGACCCAGTACTTC
CASSRPGQGATQYF
>TRBV30|TRBJ2-6|few|TRBD2
TGTGCCTGGAGTCCGGGACTAGCGGGCCCTGGGGCCAACGTCCTGACTTTC
CAWSPGLAGPGANVLTF
>TRBV5-1|TRBJ2-7|NA|TRBD2
TGCGCCAGCAGCTTGACTAGCGGGGCCACCTACGAGCAGTACTTC
CASSLTSGATYEQYF
>TRBV7-9|TRBJ1-1|NA|NA
TGTGCCAGCAGCATCGGGACGGCGAACACTGAAGCTTTCTTT
CASSIGTANTEAFF
>TRBV5-1|TRBJ2-1|NA|NA
TGCGCCAGCAGCTTGGTCCCACGGGACGTGAGCTCCTACAATGAGCAGTTCTTC
CASSLVPRDVSSYNEQFF
>TRBV11-2|TRBJ2-4|many|TRBD1
TGTGCCAGCAGCCCAGGGACAGGAGGAAACATTCAGTACTTC
CASSPGTGGNIQYF
>TRBV29-1|TRBJ1-4|NA|TRBD1
TGCAGCGTTGTACAGGGGAGGAGGGAAAAACTGTTTTTT
CSVVQGRREKLFF